A single sample is the source of the 27 T cell receptor beta chains below, sequenced in a study of T cells in Graves' hyperthyroidism and ophthalmopathy. Amplified TCR beta CDR3 regions came from RNA transcripts. In the first-round RT-PCR of the TCR CDR3, the HTBI primer set was used. TCRdb reprocessed the multiplex PCR reads with MiXCR, giving one entry per CDR3 protein. The sample lists fewer than 900,000 distinct CDR3 sequences, about 17% occurring once. Material: blood. These receptors originate from a man aged 18 to 30 with Graves' hyperthyroidism.

This clonotype has ten or more counts. This rearrangement joins TRBV6-2 or TRBV6-3 to TRBJ2-3; TRBD2 agrees at 8 bases. The CDR3 sequence is 15 residues long. The V segment lost 8 bases and the J segment 4 bases; nucleotides outside the gene matches: 11. The germline CDR1 and CDR2 sequences are MNHEY and SVGEGT. CDR3 loop: CASVRSGSAADTQYF. CDR3 coding DNA: TGTGCCAGCGTCAGAAGCGGGAGCGCGGCAGATACGCAGTATTTT.

This clonotype was counted between two and nine times. The chain couples TRBV20-1 to TRBJ1-4; D might be TRBD1 (5 bases). Per the germline V gene, CDR1 is DFQATT and CDR2 is SNEGSKA (reference sequence). V was cut by 2 bases and J by 12 bases, with 16 bases left in between. There are 13 residues in the CDR3. The CDR3 here is CSARIPGSLELFF. Here the CDR3 DNA reads TGCAGTGCTAGAATCCCAGGGTCGTTGGAACTGTTTTTT.

This clonotype was recorded at least ten times. This chain links TRBV20-1 with TRBJ2-7; possible D gene TRBD2, 5 bases. The germline V and J ends were trimmed by 2 bases and 6 bases, with 14 bases remaining between them. CDR1 and CDR2 (germline): DFQATT, SNEGSKA (reference sequence). The CDR3 runs 13 residues. As DNA, the CDR3 is TGCAGTGCTAGATCTGAGTCTGCGGGCGAGCAGTACTTC. Protein: CSARSESAGEQYF.

This clonotype has a count of ten or more. The CDR3 is CASSSIGTSQNTYGYTF. The CDR3 nucleotides are TGTGCCAGCAGTTCCATAGGGACGTCACAAAATACCTATGGCTACACCTTC. The chain uses TRBV6-1 and TRBJ1-2; D is perhaps TRBD1 (5 bases). With 5 bases removed from V and 4 bases from J, the gap between germline ends came to 23 bases. The germline CDR1 and CDR2 sequences are MNHNS and SASEGT. The CDR3 is 17 residues long.

This clonotype was seen more than once but under ten times. The V and J genes are TRBV6-6 and TRBJ2-1; 8 nucleotides line up with TRBD2. Germline CDR1 MNHNY, CDR2 SVGAGI (reference sequence). Trimming cost V 4 bases and J 9 bases; bases outside gene matches: 2. This CDR3 is 12 amino acids long. CDR3 loop: CASSSSGLEQFF. The CDR3 DNA sequence: TGTGCCAGCAGTTCTAGCGGGCTTGAGCAGTTCTTC.

This clonotype was observed a few times. The chain links TRBV11-3 to TRBJ2-7; TRBD1 agrees at 7 bases. Germline V gives CDR1 SGHNT, CDR2 YENEEA. V shed 5 bases, J shed 3 bases, and the junction held 16 bases outside the gene matches. The CDR3 totals 17 residues. This chain's CDR3 is CASSRRDSHIFFYEQYF. As DNA, the CDR3 is TGTGCCAGCAGCCGCCGGGACAGCCATATATTTTTCTACGAGCAGTACTTC.

This clonotype was counted ten times or more. The chain recombines TRBV2 with TRBJ2-5; TRBD2 matches at 11 bases. The CDR3 is 15 amino acids. Looked up from germline, CDR1 is SNHLY and CDR2 is FYNNEI. Trimming took 7 bases from V and 4 from J; bases not matched to a gene: 8. Here the CDR3 reads CASTELAGGGETQYF. CDR3 nucleotides: TGTGCCAGCACAGAGCTAGCGGGAGGCGGAGAGACCCAGTACTTC. Drawing the rest from reference TRBV2 and TRBJ2-5, the complete variable domain is EPEVTQTPSHQVTQMGQEVILRCVPISNHLYFYWYRQILGQKVEFLVSFYNNEISEKSEIFDDQFSVERPDGSNFTLKIRSTKLEDSAMYFCASTELAGGGETQYFGPGTRLLVL.

The CDR3 DNA sequence: TGTGCCAGCAGTTTCCCGAGGCACGAGCAGTACTTC. Translated: CASSFPRHEQYF. V usage is TRBV5-4 and J usage is TRBJ2-7; no firm D call. Germline CDR1 SGHNT, CDR2 YYREEE (reference sequence). The V and J ends lost 5 bases and 5 bases respectively, with 11 bases between them. The CDR3 extends over 12 amino acids.

The V call is TRBV20-1, the J call TRBJ1-1, with D perhaps TRBD1 (6 bases). V was shortened by 0 bases and J by 4 bases, with 12 bases between the two germline ends. Germline loops: CDR1 DFQATT, CDR2 SNEGSKA (reference sequence). The CDR3 totals 14 residues. CDR3 nucleotide sequence: TGCAGTGCTAGAGACCCACGGGGGCCCACTGAAGCTTTCTTT. Protein: CSARDPRGPTEAFF.

This clonotype was detected ten times or more. The chain combines TRBV28 with TRBJ2-7; TRBD1 is a possible D gene (6 bases). V was pared by 8 bases and J by 2 bases, with 16 bases between. The CDR3 extends over 14 amino acids. Germline CDR1 and CDR2: MDHEN and SYDVKM. The CDR3 nucleotides are TGTGCCAGCGAAGCTAACAGGGCACCCTACGAGCAGTACTTC. Protein sequence: CASEANRAPYEQYF.

The chain carries TRBV20-1 and TRBJ2-7; no firm D call. The CDR3 length is 15 residues. V shed 0 bases and J shed 4 bases, with 16 bases lying between them. Germline loops: CDR1 DFQATT, CDR2 SNEGSKA (reference sequence). DNA of the CDR3: TGCAGTGCTAGAGATAGGAGTAGGCCAAAATACGAGCAGTACTTC. The encoded protein is CSARDRSRPKYEQYF.

This clonotype came up many times. The chain uses TRBV2 and TRBJ2-3; D is uncertain. The V end was cut by 3 bases, the J end by 6 bases, with 10 bases between. The CDR3 runs to 13 residues. Germline V gene data show CDR1 as SNHLY and CDR2 as FYNNEI. For the CDR3, the DNA is TGTGCCAGCAGTGAGTTCCCTCTCGATACGCAGTATTTT. As protein: CASSEFPLDTQYF.

V usage is TRBV6-1 and J usage is TRBJ2-3; D possibly corresponds to TRBD2 (5 bases). There are 16 residues in the CDR3. Trimming left V 0 bases short and J 3 bases short, with 13 bases between. The germline gives CDR1 MNHNS, CDR2 SASEGT. The CDR3: CASSEAPRGRTDTQYF. DNA for the CDR3: TGTGCCAGCAGTGAAGCTCCCCGGGGTAGGACAGATACGCAGTATTTT.

This clonotype was counted only a few times. The CDR3 nucleotides are TGTGCCAGCAGTTTTTTCTCCCCGGGCACCGGGGAGCTGTTTTTT. Translating it yields CASSFFSPGTGELFF. This chain connects TRBV12-3 or TRBV12-4 to TRBJ2-2, with D unresolved. Trimming took off 3 bases at V and 4 bases at J, with 12 bases between the two ends. The CDR3 sequence is 15 residues long.

This clonotype appeared a few times. The chain employs TRBV10-3 and TRBJ1-6; 9 bases are shared with TRBD1. Germline values: CDR1 ENHRY, CDR2 SYGVKD. V was clipped by 4 bases and J by 4 bases; unmatched bases: 2. The CDR3 extends over 15 amino acids. The CDR3 sequence is CAISGGTGYNSPLHF. The CDR3 DNA reads as TGTGCCATCAGTGGGGGGACAGGGTATAATTCACCCCTCCACTTT.

This clonotype was counted ten times or more. The V gene is TRBV11-2, the J gene TRBJ1-2; no definite D call. CDR1 and CDR2 (germline): SGHAT, FQNNGV. The V and J ends lost 5 bases and 4 bases respectively, with 14 bases between them. This CDR3 is 14 amino acids long. CDR3 nucleotides: TGTGCCAGCAGCCCCGGTGGCTCTAGCTATGGCTACACCTTC. It translates to CASSPGGSSYGYTF.

This chain uses TRBV19 with TRBJ2-7; D may be TRBD1 (6 bases). The CDR3 is 15 amino acids. Trimming took off 3 bases at V and 1 base at J, with 13 bases between the two ends. Germline values: CDR1 LNHDA, CDR2 SQIVND (reference sequence). The CDR3 region has the DNA TGTGCCAGTAGTATCCCACAGGGCGGATCCTACGAGCAGTACTTC. Its translation: CASSIPQGGSYEQYF. Based on the CDR3 plus reference TRBV19 and TRBJ2-7, the full variable domain is DGGITQSPKYLFRKEGQNVTLSCEQNLNHDAMYWYRQDPGQGLRLIYYSQIVNDFQKGDIAEGYSVSREKKESFPLTVTSAQKNPTAFYLCASSIPQGGSYEQYFGPGTRLTVT.

The V gene is TRBV10-3, the J gene TRBJ1-1; D is unresolved. The V gene lost 4 bases and the J gene lost 4 bases, with 13 bases spanning the gap. Germline lookup yields CDR1 ENHRY and CDR2 SYGVKD. CDR3 length: 14 amino acids. CDR3 DNA: TGTGCCATCAGTGCGAGGGATCGAGGCACTGAAGCTTTCTTT. Translated: CAISARDRGTEAFF.

The chain uses TRBV5-1 and TRBJ2-4; D is unresolved. The germline CDR1 and CDR2 sequences are SGHRS and YFSETQ. This CDR3 has 14 amino acids. Trimming stripped 0 bases from V and 8 bases from J, with 12 bases between. CDR3: CASSLEVERDIQYF. The CDR3 DNA reads as TGCGCCAGCAGCTTGGAGGTGGAACGGGACATTCAGTACTTC.

This clonotype was found a few times. The chain uses TRBV9 and TRBJ2-3; TRBD1 matches 7 bases. Germline lookup yields CDR1 SGDLS and CDR2 YYNGEE. This CDR3 has 16 residues. Losses at the gene ends were 4 bases for V and 2 bases for J; bases not matched to a gene: 10. The CDR3 loop is CASSQGQLKNTDTQYF. CDR3 DNA sequence: TGTGCCAGCAGCCAGGGACAGCTAAAAAACACAGATACGCAGTATTTT.

This chain connects TRBV6-9 to TRBJ2-3; D is undetermined. There are 14 residues in the CDR3. Germline CDR1 is MNHGY and CDR2 is SVAAGI. V dropped 6 bases and J dropped 4 bases, with 14 bases sitting between them. In DNA form, the CDR3 reads TGTGCCAGCAGCTACAGTAGGGTCCCAGATACGCAGTATTTT. Protein sequence: CASSYSRVPDTQYF.

This clonotype was recorded a few times. This chain uses TRBV10-3 with TRBJ2-6, with TRBD1 as a possible D gene (5 bases). The CDR3 loop spans 16 amino acids. Germline V lookup: CDR1 ENHRY, CDR2 SYGVKD. Trimming pared 3 bases from V and 0 bases from J, leaving 9 bases between. Written as DNA, the CDR3 is TGTGCCATCAGTGACCGACAGCTCTCTGGGGCCAACGTCCTGACTTTC. This codes for CAISDRQLSGANVLTF.

The V gene is TRBV18, the J gene TRBJ2-1, with 9 positions matching TRBD1. There are 17 residues in the CDR3. V trimming: 2 bases; J trimming: 8 bases; junction bases outside the gene matches: 13. Per the germline V gene, CDR1 is KGHSH and CDR2 is LQKENI. The CDR3 sequence: CASSPGYRGRFTDEQFF. The CDR3 coding sequence is TGTGCCAGCTCACCAGGATACAGGGGGCGCTTTACGGATGAGCAGTTCTTC.

This chain links TRBV14 with TRBJ2-2; tentatively, D is TRBD1 (5 bases). The CDR3 has 13 amino acids. V shed 0 bases and J shed 9 bases, with 8 bases lying between them. The germline gives CDR1 SGHDN, CDR2 FVKESK. The CDR3 loop is CASSQDLGRELFF. In nucleotides, the CDR3 is TGTGCCAGCAGCCAAGATCTGGGGCGGGAGCTGTTTTTT.

Ten or more counts support this clonotype. This chain uses TRBV20-1 with TRBJ2-7; the match to TRBD1 covers 9 bases. The trim removed 2 bases at V and 1 base at J, leaving 15 bases unmatched. Per germline, CDR1 DFQATT and CDR2 SNEGSKA (reference sequence). CDR3 size: 18 residues. CDR3 region: CSARPTSTGGMRSYEQYF. In nucleotides, the CDR3 is TGCAGTGCTAGACCTACGTCGACAGGGGGAATGAGGTCCTACGAGCAGTACTTC.

This clonotype was counted between two and nine times. The chain is built from TRBV7-2 and TRBJ2-1; TRBD2 aligns across 7 bases. Germline lookup yields CDR1 SGHTA and CDR2 FQGNSA. Losses at the gene ends were 1 base for V and 2 bases for J; bases not matched to a gene: 11. The CDR3 runs to 18 residues. This CDR3 reads CASSLDLEAGRPYNEQFF. CDR3 DNA: TGTGCCAGCAGCTTAGATTTGGAAGCGGGAAGGCCCTACAATGAGCAGTTCTTC.

This clonotype showed up many times. This chain joins TRBV28 and TRBJ2-5; D gene unclear. Looked up from germline, CDR1 is MDHEN and CDR2 is SYDVKM. This CDR3 region has 11 residues. V lost 4 bases and J 7 bases, leaving 7 bases between the germline ends. CDR3 DNA: TGTGCCAGCAGTTACATTGGGACCCAGTACTTC. Translated, it gives CASSYIGTQYF.